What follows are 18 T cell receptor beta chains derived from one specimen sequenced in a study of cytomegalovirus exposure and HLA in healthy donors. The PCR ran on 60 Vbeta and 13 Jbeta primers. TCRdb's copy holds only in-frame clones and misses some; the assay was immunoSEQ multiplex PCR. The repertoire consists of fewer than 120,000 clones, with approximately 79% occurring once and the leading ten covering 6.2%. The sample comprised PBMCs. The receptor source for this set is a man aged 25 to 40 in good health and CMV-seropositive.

CDR3 region: CASSHALQETQYF. CDR3 nucleotides: TGTGCCAGCAGCCACGCGCTCCAAGAGACCCAGTACTTC. The V and J genes are TRBV11-2 and TRBJ2-5; D is undetermined. The CDR3 totals 13 residues. The V gene lost 5 bases and the J gene lost 1 base, with 8 bases spanning the gap. Germline-derived CDR1 and CDR2 are SGHAT and FQNNGV.

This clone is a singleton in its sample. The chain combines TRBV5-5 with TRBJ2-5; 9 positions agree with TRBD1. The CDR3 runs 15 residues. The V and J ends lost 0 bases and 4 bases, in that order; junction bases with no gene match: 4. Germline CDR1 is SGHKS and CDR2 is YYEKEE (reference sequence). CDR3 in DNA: TGTGCCAGCAGCTTGGCCGGACAGGGGTTAGAGACCCAGTACTTC. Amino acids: CASSLAGQGLETQYF.

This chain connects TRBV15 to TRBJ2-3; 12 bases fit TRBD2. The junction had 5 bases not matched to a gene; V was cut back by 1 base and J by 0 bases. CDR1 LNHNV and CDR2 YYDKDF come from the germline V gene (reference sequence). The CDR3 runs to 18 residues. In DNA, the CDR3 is TGTGCCACCAGCAGAGTAGAGCTAGCGGGGGGGAGCACAGATACGCAGTATTTT. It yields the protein CATSRVELAGGSTDTQYF.

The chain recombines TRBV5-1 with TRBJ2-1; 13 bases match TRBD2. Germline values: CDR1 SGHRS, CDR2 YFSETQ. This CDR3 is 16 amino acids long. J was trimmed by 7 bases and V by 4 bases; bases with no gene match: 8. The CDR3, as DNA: TGCGCCAGCAGCCCGGGACTAGCGGGGAGTATTAATGAGCAGTTCTTC. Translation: CASSPGLAGSINEQFF.

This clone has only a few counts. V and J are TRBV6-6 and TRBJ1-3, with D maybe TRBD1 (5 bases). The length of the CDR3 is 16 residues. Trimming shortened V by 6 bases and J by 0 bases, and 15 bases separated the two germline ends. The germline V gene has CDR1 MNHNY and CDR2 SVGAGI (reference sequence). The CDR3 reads CASSHDRRSSGNTIYF. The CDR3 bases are TGTGCCAGCAGCCACGACAGACGGAGCTCTGGAAACACCATATATTTT.

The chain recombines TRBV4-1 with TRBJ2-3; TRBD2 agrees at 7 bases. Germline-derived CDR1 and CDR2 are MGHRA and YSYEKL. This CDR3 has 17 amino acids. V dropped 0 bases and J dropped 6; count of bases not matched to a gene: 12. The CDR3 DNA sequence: TGCGCCAGCAGCCAAGAAGTTGGACTAGTTTGGGGGGATACGCAGTATTTT. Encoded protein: CASSQEVGLVWGDTQYF.

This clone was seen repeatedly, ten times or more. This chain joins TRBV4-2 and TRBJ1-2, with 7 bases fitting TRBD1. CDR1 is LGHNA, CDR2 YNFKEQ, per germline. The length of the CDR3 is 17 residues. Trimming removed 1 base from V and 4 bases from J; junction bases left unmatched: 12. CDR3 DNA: TGTGCCAGCAGCCAAGGTCGGAGTACAGGGGCTTCCTATGGCTACACCTTC. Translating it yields CASSQGRSTGASYGYTF.

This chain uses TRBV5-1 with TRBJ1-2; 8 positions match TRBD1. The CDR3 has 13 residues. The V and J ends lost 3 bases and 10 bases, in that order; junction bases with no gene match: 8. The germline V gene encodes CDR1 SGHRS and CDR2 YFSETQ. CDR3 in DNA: TGCGCCAGCAGCTCGGGGGGACAGGATTTCTACACCTTC. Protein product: CASSSGGQDFYTF. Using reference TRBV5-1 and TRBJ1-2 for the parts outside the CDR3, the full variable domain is KAGVTQTPRYLIKTRGQQVTLSCSPISGHRSVSWYQQTPGQGLQFLFEYFSETQRNKGNFPGRFSGRQFSNSRSEMNVSTLELGDSALYLCASSSGGQDFYTFGSGTRLTVV.

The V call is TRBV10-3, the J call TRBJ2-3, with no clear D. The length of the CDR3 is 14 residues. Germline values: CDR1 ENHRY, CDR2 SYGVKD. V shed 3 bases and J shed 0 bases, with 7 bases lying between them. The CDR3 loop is CAISESTSTDTQYF. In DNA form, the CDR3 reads TGTGCCATCAGTGAAAGTACTAGCACAGATACGCAGTATTTT.

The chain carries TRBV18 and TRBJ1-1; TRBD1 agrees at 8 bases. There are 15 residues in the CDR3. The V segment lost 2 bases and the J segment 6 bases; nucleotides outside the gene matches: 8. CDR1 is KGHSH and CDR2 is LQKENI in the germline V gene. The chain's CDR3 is CASSPDRGVRAEAFF. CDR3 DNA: TGTGCCAGCTCACCAGACAGGGGAGTGAGAGCTGAAGCTTTCTTT.

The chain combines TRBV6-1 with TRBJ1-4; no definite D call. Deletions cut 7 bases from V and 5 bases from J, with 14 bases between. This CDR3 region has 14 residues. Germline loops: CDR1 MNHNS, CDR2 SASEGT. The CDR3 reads CASTEGWVNEKLFF. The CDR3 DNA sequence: TGTGCCAGCACCGAGGGATGGGTAAATGAAAAACTGTTTTTT.

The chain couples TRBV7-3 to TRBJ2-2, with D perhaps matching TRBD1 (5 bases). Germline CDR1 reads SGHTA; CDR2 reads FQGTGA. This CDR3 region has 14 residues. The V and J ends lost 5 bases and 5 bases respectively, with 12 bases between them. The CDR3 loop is CASSPQGETGELFF. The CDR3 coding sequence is TGTGCCAGCAGCCCCCAAGGGGAAACCGGGGAGCTGTTTTTT.

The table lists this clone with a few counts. CDR3 residues: CASTPGQGSYNEQFF. DNA of the CDR3: TGTGCCAGTACTCCGGGACAGGGGTCCTACAATGAGCAGTTCTTC. J is TRBJ2-1 and V is TRBV5-4; 10 positions agree with TRBD1. Looked up from germline, CDR1 is SGHNT and CDR2 is YYREEE (reference sequence). The CDR3 covers 15 residues. The trim removed 8 bases at V and 1 base at J, leaving 6 bases unmatched.

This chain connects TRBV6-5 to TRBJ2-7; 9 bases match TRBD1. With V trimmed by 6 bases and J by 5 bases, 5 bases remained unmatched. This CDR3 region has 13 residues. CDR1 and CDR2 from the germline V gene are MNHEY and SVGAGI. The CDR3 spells CASRKDRGHEQYF. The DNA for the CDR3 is TGTGCCAGCAGAAAGGACAGGGGACACGAGCAGTACTTC.

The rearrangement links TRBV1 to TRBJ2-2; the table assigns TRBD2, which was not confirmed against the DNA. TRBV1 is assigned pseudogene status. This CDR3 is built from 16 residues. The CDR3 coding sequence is TGCACCAGCAGCAAGGGACTAGCGGGGGACACCGGGGAGCTGTTTTTT. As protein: CTSSKGLAGDTGELFF.

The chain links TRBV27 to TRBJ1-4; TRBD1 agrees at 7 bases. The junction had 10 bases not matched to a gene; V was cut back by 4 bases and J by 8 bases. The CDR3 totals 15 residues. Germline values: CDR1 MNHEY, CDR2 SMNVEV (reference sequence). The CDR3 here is CASSSLEGAGEKLFF. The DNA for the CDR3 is TGTGCCAGCAGTTCACTCGAGGGGGCTGGAGAAAAACTGTTTTTT.

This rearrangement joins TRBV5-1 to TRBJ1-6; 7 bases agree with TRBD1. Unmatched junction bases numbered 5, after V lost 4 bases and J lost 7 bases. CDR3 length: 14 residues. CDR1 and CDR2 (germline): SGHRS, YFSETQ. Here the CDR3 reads CASSKTGTNSPLHF. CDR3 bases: TGCGCCAGCAGCAAGACAGGGACCAATTCACCCCTCCACTTT.

Here the CDR3 DNA reads TGTGCCAGCAGTTTGCGGGGGAGCTACGAGCAGTACTTC. As protein: CASSLRGSYEQYF. V gene TRBV6-5 combines with J gene TRBJ2-7; 7 bases agree with TRBD2. The CDR3 totals 13 residues. The germline V gene has CDR1 MNHEY and CDR2 SVGAGI. Germline trimming cut 4 bases from V and 3 bases from J; bases unmatched to any gene: 3.